This T cell receptor beta chain was identified during a study of cytomegalovirus exposure and HLA in healthy donors. About the research overall: Samples from HLA-typed donors yielded about 85 million unique TCRs in an early data release.

This clone has just a few counts. The germline CDR1 and CDR2 sequences are MDHEN and SYDVKM. The CDR3 is 14 amino acids. The junction had 8 bases not matched to a gene; V was cut back by 7 bases and J by 6 bases. The study ran its PCR with 60 Vbeta and 13 Jbeta primers. TCRdb's table, derived via immunoSEQ multiplex PCR, lists solely in-frame clones and lacks some. The sample contains some 150,000 clones, approximately 90% of which appear only once. The origin of this receptor is a woman aged 25 to 39 in good health and CMV-seronegative. Sequencing used PBMCs. The rearrangement links TRBV28 to TRBJ1-4; 7 positions match TRBD1. The DNA of the CDR3 is TGTGCCAGCAAACAGGGGTACGGGTATGAAAAACTGTTTTTT. It yields the protein CASKQGYGYEKLFF. Using reference TRBV28 and TRBJ1-4 for the parts outside the CDR3, the full variable domain is DVKVTQSSRYLVKRTGEKVFLECVQDMDHENMFWYRQDPGLGLRLIYFSYDVKMKEKGDIPEGYSVSREKKERFSLILESASTNQTSMYLCASKQGYGYEKLFFGSGTQLSVL.